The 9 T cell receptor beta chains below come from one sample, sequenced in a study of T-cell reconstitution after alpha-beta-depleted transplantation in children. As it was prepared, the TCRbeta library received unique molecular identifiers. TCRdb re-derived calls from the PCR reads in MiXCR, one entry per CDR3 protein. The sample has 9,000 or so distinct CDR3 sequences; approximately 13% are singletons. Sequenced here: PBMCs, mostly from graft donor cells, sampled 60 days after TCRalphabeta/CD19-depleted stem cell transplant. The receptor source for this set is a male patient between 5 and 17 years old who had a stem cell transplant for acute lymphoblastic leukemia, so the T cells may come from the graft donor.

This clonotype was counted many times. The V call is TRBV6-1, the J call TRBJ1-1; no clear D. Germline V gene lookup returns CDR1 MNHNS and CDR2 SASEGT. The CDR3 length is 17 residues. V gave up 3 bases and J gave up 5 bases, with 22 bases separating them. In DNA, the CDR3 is TGTGCCAGCAGTGATTCTAATGGACTGCTGAGGAGGACTGAAGCTTTCTTT. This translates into CASSDSNGLLRRTEAFF.

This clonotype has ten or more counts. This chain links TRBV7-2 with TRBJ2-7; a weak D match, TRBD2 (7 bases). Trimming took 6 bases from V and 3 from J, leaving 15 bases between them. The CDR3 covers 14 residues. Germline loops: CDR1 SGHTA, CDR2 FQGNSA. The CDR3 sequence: CASSHGGTYYEQYF. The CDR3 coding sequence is TGTGCCAGCAGTCACGGGGGGACATACTACGAGCAGTACTTC.

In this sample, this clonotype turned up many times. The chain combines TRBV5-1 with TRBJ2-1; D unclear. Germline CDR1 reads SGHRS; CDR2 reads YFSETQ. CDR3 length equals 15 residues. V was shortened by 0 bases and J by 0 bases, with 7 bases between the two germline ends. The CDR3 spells CASSLAVRSYNEQFF. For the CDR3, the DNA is TGCGCCAGCAGCTTGGCCGTACGCTCCTACAATGAGCAGTTCTTC.

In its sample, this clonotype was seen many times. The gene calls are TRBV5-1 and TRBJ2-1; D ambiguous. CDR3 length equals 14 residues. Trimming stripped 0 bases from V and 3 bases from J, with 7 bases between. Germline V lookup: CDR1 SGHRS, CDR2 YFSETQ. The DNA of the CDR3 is TGCGCCAGCAGCTTGGGTTGGGACTACAATGAGCAGTTCTTC. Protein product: CASSLGWDYNEQFF.

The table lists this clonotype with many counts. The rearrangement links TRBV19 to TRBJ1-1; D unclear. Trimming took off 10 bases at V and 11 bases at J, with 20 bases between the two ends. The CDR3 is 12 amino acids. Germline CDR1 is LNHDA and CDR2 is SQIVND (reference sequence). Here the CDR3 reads CATLGRPGEAFF. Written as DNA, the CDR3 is TGTGCCACACTTGGGCGGCCCGGCGAGGCTTTCTTT. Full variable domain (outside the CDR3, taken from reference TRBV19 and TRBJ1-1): DGGITQSPKYLFRKEGQNVTLSCEQNLNHDAMYWYRQDPGQGLRLIYYSQIVNDFQKGDIAEGYSVSREKKESFPLTVTSAQKNPTAFYLCATLGRPGEAFFGQGTRLTVV.

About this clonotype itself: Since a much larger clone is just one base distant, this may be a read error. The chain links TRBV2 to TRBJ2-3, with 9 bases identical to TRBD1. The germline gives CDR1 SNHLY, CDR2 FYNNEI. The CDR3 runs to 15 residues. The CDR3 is CASSKQGASTATQYF. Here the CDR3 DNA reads TGTGCCAGCAGTAAACAGGGGGCTAGCACAGCTACGCAGTATTTT.

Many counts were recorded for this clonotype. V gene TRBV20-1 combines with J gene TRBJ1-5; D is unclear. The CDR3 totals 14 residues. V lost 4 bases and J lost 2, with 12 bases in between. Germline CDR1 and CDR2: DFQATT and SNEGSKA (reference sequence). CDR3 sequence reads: CSAMGETRNQPQHF. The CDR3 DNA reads TGCAGTGCTATGGGTGAGACTCGCAATCAGCCCCAGCATTTT.

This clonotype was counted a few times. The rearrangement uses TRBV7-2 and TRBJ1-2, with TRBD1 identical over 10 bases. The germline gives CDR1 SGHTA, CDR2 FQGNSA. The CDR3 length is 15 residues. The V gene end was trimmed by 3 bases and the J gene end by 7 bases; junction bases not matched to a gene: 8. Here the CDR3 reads CASSFRRQGASGYTF. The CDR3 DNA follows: TGTGCCAGCAGCTTTAGAAGACAGGGGGCGAGTGGCTACACCTTC.

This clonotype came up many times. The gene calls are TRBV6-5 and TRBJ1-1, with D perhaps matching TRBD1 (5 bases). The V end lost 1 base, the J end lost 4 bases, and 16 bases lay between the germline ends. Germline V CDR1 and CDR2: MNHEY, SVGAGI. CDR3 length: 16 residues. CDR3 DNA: TGTGCCAGCAGTTACTACCGGGGGGGGTCTAGCACTGAAGCTTTCTTT. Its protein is CASSYYRGGSSTEAFF.